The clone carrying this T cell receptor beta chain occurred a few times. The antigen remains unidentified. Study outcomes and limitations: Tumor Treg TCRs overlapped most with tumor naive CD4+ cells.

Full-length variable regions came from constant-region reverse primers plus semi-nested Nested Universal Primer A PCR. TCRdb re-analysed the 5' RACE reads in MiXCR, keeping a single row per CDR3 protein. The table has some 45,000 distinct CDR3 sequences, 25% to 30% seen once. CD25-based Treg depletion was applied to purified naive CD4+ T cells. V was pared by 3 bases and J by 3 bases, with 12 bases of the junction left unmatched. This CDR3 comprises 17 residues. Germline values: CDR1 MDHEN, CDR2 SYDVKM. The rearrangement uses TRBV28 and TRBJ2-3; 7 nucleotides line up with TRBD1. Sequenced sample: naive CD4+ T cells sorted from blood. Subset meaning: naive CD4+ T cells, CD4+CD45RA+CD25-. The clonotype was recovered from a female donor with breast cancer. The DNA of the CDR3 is TGTGCCAGCAGTTTGTGGGACAGACGACAGCAAACAGATACGCAGTATTTT. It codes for CASSLWDRRQQTDTQYF.